This T cell receptor beta chain originates from a study of shared clonotypes between healthy human individuals. The CDR3 runs 12 residues. V dropped 4 bases and J dropped 8 bases, with 12 bases sitting between them. CDR1 is SGDLS and CDR2 is YYNGEE in the germline V gene. The authors loaded about 200 ng DNA, around 32,000 T cell genomes, into sorted-subset replicate PCRs. Some clones are missing from TCRdb's copy, which holds only in-frame ones; the method was immunoSEQ multiplex PCR. The sample carries millions of clones, 90% to 95% recorded once. The sequencing input was naive CD4+ T cells sorted from blood. Stated subset: CD45RA+ positively selected. The TCR comes from a young man in good health. The J gene is TRBJ1-2, the V gene TRBV9; D might be TRBD1 (5 bases). As DNA, the CDR3 is TGTGCCAGCAGCAAAGGGCAGGGAGGCTACACCTTC. It is translated as CASSKGQGGYTF.